This T cell receptor (beta chain) was recorded in a study of T cell changes during pregnancy in multiple sclerosis. Generated by immunoSEQ multiplex PCR, the TCRdb table keeps only in-frame clones and is missing some. In the table there are around 62,000 clones, about 89% of which are singletons. Sequencing was performed on peripheral blood, taken in the first trimester of pregnancy. This receptor was identified in a female donor with multiple sclerosis, enrolled in a pregnancy study.

The CDR3 protein is CASSLAKRTSGSGGELFF. The CDR3 DNA reads TGCGCCAGCAGCTTGGCTAAAAGGACTAGCGGGAGTGGCGGGGAGCTGTTTTTT. V gene TRBV5-1 combines with J gene TRBJ2-2, with 13 positions matching TRBD2. The CDR3 runs to 18 residues. Germline values: CDR1 SGHRS, CDR2 YFSETQ. V gave up 0 bases and J gave up 7 bases; unmatched junction bases: 9.